This T cell receptor (beta chain) emerged from a study of human CD8 memory T cell subsets. Points from the study as a whole: Stem-like memory and precursor exhausted T cell repertoires had very little in common with each other. From the Chao1 estimates, stem-like memory T cells appeared to be more diverse than precursor exhausted T cells. Diversity in stem-like memory and precursor exhausted T cells was similarly high, unlike effector memory cells.

With regard to this clonotype: Its matching antigen is unknown.

The CDR3 is 16 amino acids. CDR1 SGHNT and CDR2 YYREEE come from the germline V gene (reference sequence). UMI-labeled 5' RACE generated the TCR beta libraries. TCRdb re-called the 5' RACE reads; one entry per CDR3 protein, DNA not given. The listing records approximately 9,000 distinct CDR3 sequences. The chain combines TRBV5-4 with TRBJ2-3; without DNA, the TCRdb call of TRBD2 cannot be checked. The source of this sequence is a human donor in good health. Specimen: CD8+ T cells from PBMCs. The CDR3 protein is CASSLVTSGGADTQYF. Using reference TRBV5-4 and TRBJ2-3 for the parts outside the CDR3, the full variable domain is ETGVTQSPTHLIKTRGQQVTLRCSSQSGHNTVSWYQQALGQGPQFIFQYYREEENGRGNFPPRFSGLQFPNYSSELNVNALELDDSALYLCASSLVTSGGADTQYFGPGTRLTVL.